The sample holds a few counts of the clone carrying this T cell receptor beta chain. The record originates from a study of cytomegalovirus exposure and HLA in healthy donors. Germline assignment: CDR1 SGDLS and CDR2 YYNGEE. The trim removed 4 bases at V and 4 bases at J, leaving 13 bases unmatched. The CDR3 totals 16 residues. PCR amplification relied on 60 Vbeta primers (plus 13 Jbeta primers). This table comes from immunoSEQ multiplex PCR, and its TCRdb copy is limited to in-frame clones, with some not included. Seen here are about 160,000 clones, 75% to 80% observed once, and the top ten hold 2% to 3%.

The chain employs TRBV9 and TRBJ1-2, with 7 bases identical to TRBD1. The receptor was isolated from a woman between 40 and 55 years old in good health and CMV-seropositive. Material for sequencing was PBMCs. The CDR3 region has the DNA TGTGCCAGCAGCACCATGACAGGGCCGTCGTCCTATGGCTACACCTTC. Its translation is CASSTMTGPSSYGYTF.